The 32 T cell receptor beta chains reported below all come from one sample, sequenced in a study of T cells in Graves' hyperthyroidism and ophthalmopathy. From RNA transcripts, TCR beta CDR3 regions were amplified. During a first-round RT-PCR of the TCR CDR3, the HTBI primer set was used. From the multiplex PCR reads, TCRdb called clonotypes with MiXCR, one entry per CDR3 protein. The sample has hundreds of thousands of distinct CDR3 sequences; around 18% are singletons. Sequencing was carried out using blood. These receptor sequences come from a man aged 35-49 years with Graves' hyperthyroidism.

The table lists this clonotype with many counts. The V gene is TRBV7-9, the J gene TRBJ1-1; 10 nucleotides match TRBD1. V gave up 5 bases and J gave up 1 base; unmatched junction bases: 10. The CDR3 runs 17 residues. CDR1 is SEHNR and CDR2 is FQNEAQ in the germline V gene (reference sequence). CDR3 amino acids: CASSTEGQGKENTEAFF. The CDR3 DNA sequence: TGTGCCAGCAGCACCGAGGGACAGGGGAAGGAGAACACTGAAGCTTTCTTT.

The CDR3 spells CSVEFWGQGAYEQYF. The CDR3, as DNA: TGCAGCGTTGAATTTTGGGGACAGGGGGCCTACGAGCAGTACTTC. The genes are TRBV29-1 and TRBJ2-7; TRBD1 matches at 11 bases. This CDR3 is 15 amino acids long. Germline lookup yields CDR1 SQVTM and CDR2 ANQGSEA. The J segment lost 2 bases and the V segment lost 2 bases, leaving 5 bases of the junction unmatched.

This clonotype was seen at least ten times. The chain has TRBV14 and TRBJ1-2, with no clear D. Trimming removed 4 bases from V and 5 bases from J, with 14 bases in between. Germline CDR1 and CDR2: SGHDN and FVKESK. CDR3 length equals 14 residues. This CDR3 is CASSRYNDDYGYTF. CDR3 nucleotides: TGTGCCAGCAGCCGGTATAACGACGATTATGGCTACACCTTC.

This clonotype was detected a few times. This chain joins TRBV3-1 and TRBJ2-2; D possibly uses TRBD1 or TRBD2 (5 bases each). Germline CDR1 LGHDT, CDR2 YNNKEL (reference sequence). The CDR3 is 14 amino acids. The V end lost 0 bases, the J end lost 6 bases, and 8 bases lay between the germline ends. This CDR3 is CASSQDLGAGELFF. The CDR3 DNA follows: TGTGCCAGCAGCCAAGATTTGGGGGCCGGGGAGCTGTTTTTT.

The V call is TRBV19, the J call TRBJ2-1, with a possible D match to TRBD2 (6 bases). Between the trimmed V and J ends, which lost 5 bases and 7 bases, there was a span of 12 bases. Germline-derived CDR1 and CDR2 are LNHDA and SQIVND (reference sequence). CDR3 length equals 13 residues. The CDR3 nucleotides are TGTGCCAGTAGTGACATCGGAGGGAATGAGCAGTTCTTC. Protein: CASSDIGGNEQFF.

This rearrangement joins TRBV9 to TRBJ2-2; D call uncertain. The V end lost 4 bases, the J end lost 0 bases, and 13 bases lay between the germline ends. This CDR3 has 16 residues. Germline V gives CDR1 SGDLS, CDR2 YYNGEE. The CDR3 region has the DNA TGTGCCAGCAGCTCCCGGACGGCCGCGAACACCGGGGAGCTGTTTTTT. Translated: CASSSRTAANTGELFF. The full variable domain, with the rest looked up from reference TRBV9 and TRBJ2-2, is DSGVTQTPKHLITATGQRVTLRCSPRSGDLSVYWYQQSLDQGLQFLIQYYNGEERAKGNILERFSAQQFPDLHSELNLSSLELGDSALYFCASSSRTAANTGELFFGEGSRLTVL.

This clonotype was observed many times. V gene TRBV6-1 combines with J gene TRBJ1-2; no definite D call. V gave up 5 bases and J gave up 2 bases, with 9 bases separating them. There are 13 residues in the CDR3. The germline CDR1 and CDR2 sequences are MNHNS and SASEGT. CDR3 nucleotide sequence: TGTGCCAGCAGTCGAGAGAGGAACTATGGCTACACCTTC. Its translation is CASSRERNYGYTF.

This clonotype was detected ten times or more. Here the CDR3 reads CASTPGSAGDFYEQYF. In nucleotides, the CDR3 is TGTGCCAGCACTCCGGGTTCGGCAGGGGACTTCTACGAGCAGTACTTC. J is TRBJ2-7 and V is TRBV12-3 or TRBV12-4, with D possibly being TRBD1 or TRBD2 (6 bases each). This CDR3 region has 16 residues. Trimming stripped 7 bases from V and 3 bases from J, with 22 bases between.

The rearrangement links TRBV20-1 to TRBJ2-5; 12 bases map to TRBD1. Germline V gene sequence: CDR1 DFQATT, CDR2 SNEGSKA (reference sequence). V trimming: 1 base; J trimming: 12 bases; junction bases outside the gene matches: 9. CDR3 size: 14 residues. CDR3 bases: TGCAGTGCTAGAGCGCGGGACAGGGGGCCGGTTGAGTACTTC. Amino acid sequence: CSARARDRGPVEYF.

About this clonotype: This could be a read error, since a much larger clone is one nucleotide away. DNA of the CDR3: TGTGTCTGGCTAGCGGGGGGGCCCCGTGAGCAGTTCTTC. Amino acid sequence: CVWLAGGPREQFF. V usage is TRBV30 and J usage is TRBJ2-1; the match to TRBD2 covers 12 bases. Germline CDR1 reads GTSNPN; CDR2 reads SVGIG (reference sequence). This CDR3 is built from 13 residues.

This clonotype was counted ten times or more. For the CDR3, the DNA is TGCGCCAGCAGCCCGGTTGGGGATACGCAGTATTTT. It codes for CASSPVGDTQYF. This sequence joins TRBV5-1 and TRBJ2-3; D remains unclear. Germline V gene lookup returns CDR1 SGHRS and CDR2 YFSETQ. The V gene lost 4 bases and the J gene lost 6 bases, with 9 bases spanning the gap. The CDR3 runs to 12 residues.

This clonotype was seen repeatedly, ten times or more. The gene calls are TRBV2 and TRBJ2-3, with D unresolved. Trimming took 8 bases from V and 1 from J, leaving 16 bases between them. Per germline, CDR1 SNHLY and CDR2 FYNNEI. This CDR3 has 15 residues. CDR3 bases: TGTGCCAGCGGAAGGACGTCTTTAGGCACAGATACGCAGTATTTT. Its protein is CASGRTSLGTDTQYF.

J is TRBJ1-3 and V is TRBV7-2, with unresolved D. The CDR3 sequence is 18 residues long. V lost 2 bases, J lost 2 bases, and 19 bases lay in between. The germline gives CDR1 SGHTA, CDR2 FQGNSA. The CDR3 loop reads CASSLIFNTGPTGNTIYF. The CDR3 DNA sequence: TGTGCCAGCAGCTTAATCTTTAATACCGGGCCCACTGGAAACACCATATATTTT.

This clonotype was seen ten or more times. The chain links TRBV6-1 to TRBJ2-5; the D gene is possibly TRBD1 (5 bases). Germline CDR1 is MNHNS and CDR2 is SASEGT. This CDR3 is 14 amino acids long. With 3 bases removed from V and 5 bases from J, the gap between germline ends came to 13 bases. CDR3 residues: CASSESGPGETQYF. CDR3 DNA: TGTGCCAGCAGTGAGTCAGGGCCTGGGGAGACCCAGTACTTC.

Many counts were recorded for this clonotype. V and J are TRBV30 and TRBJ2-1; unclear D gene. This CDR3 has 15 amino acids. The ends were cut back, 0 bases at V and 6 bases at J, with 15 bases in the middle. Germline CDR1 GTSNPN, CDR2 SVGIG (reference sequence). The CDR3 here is CAWSVRLLWGNEQFF. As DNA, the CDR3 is TGTGCCTGGAGTGTACGACTTCTATGGGGCAATGAGCAGTTCTTC.

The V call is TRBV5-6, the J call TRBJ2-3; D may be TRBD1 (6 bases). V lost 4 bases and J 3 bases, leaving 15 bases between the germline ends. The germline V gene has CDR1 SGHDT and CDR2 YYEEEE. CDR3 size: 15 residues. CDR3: CASSLRGFWTDTQYF. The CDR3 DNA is TGTGCCAGCAGCCTCAGGGGATTTTGGACAGATACGCAGTATTTT.

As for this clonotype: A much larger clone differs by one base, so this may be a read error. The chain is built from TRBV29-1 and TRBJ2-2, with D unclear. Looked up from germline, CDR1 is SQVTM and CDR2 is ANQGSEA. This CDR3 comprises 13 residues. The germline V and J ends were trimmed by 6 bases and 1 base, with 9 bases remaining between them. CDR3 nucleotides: TGCAGCGTCTTCTACAGGAACACCGGGGAGCTGTTTTTT. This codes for CSVFYRNTGELFF.

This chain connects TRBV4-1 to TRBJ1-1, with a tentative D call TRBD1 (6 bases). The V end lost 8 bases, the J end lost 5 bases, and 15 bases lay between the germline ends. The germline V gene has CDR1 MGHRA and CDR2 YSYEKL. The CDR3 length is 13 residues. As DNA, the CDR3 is TGCGCCAGCCTGGGGCAGGGGAAAACTGAAGCTTTCTTT. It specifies CASLGQGKTEAFF.

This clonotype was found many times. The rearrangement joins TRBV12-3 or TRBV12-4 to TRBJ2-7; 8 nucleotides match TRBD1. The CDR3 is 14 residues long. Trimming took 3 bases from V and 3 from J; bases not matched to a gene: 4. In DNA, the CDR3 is TGTGCCAGCAGTTTTATTGGACAGGGCTACGAGCAGTACTTC. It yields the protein CASSFIGQGYEQYF.

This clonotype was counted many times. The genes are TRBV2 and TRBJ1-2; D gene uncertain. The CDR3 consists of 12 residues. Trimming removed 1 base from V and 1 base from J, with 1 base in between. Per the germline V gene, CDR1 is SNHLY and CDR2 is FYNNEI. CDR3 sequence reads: CASSEVNYGYTF. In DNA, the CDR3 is TGTGCCAGCAGTGAAGTTAACTATGGCTACACCTTC. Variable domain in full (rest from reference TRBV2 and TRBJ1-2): EPEVTQTPSHQVTQMGQEVILRCVPISNHLYFYWYRQILGQKVEFLVSFYNNEISEKSEIFDDQFSVERPDGSNFTLKIRSTKLEDSAMYFCASSEVNYGYTFGSGTRLTVV.

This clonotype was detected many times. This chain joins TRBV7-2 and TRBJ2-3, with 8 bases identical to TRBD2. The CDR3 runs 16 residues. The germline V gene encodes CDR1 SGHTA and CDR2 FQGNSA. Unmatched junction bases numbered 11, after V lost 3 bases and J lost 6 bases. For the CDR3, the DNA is TGTGCCAGCAGCTTCCCGCTCGGCGGGGGGCTGGATACGCAGTATTTT. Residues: CASSFPLGGGLDTQYF.

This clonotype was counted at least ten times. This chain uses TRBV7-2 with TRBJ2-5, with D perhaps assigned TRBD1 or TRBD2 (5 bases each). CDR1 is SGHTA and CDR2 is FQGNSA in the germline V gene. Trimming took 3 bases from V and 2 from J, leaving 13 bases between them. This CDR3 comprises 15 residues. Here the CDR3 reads CASSFPGPHQETQYF. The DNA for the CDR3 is TGTGCCAGCAGCTTTCCGGGACCTCATCAAGAGACCCAGTACTTC.

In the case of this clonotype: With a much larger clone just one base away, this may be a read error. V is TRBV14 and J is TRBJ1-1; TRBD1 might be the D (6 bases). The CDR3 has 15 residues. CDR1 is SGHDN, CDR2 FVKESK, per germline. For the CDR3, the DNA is TGTGCCAGCAGCCAAGCCCTTGACAGGACCACTAAAGCTTTCTTT. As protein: CASSQALDRTTKAFF.

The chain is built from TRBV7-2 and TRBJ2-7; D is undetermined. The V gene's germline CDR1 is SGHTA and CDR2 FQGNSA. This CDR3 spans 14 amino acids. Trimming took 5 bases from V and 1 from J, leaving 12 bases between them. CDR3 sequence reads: CASSPRSSSYEQYF. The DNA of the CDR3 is TGTGCCAGCAGCCCCCGGAGCTCTTCCTACGAGCAGTACTTC.

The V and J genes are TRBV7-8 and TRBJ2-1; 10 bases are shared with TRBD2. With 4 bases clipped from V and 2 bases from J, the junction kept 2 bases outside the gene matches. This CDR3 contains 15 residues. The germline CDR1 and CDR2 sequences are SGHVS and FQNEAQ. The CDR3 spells CASSSSGRAYNEQFF. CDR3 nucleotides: TGTGCCAGCAGCTCGAGCGGGAGGGCCTACAATGAGCAGTTCTTC.

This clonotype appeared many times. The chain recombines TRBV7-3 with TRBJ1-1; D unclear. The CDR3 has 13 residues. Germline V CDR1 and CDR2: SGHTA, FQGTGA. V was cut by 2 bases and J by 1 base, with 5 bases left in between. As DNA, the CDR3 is TGTGCCAGCAGCTTACGGCGGAACACTGAAGCTTTCTTT. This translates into CASSLRRNTEAFF.

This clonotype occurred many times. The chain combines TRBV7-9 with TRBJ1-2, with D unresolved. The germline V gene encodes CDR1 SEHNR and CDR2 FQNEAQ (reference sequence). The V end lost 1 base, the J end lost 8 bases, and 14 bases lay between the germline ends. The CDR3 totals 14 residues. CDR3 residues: CASSLVPTSDGYTF. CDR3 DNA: TGTGCCAGCAGCTTAGTGCCAACGTCGGACGGCTACACCTTC.

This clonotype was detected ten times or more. The CDR3 DNA sequence: TGTGCCAGTACGACAGGGGTTAACACTGAAGCTTTCTTT. This encodes CASTTGVNTEAFF. The chain links TRBV3-1 to TRBJ1-1; 8 nucleotides align to TRBD1. Germline CDR1 LGHDT, CDR2 YNNKEL (reference sequence). This CDR3 comprises 13 residues. J gave up 2 bases and V 9 bases, and 5 bases lay outside the gene matches.

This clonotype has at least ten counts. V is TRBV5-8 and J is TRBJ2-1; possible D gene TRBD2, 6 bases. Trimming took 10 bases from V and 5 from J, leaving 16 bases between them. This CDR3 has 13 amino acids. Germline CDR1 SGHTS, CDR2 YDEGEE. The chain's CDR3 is CAQARGIHNEQFF. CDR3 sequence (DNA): TGTGCCCAAGCGCGGGGCATCCACAATGAGCAGTTCTTC.

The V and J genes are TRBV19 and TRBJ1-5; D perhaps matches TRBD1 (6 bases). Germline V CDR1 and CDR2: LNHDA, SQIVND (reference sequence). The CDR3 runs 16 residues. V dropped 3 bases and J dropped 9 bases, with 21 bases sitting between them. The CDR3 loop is CASSIGKGDTSRPQHF. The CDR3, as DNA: TGTGCCAGTAGTATTGGAAAGGGGGACACCTCGCGGCCCCAGCATTTT.

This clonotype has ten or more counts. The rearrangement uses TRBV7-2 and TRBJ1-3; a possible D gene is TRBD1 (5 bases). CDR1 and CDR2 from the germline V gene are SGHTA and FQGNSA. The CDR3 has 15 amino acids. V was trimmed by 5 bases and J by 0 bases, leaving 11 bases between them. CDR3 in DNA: TGTGCCAGCAGCCACGGGACCGCCTCTGGAAACACCATATATTTT. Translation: CASSHGTASGNTIYF.

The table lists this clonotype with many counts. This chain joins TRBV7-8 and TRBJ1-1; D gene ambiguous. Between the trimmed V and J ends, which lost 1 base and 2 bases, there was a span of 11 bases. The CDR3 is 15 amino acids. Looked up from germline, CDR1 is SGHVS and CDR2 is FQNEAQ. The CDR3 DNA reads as TGTGCCAGCAGCTTAGTGGCTGGCAAAAACACTGAAGCTTTCTTT. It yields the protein CASSLVAGKNTEAFF.